The entry that follows covers one T cell receptor (beta chain) sequence. The data derive from a study of blood T cell repertoires in COVID-19. For the study at large: Italy, Spain and the United States were the sources of the convalescent and acute COVID-19 samples. PBMCs, B-cell-depleted T cells, or T cells were the source of the cDNA or gDNA that made up the material.

In the source study's methods: Estimates of nucleated cell counts were drawn from the amplification of reference gene primers. The data were produced by immunoSEQ multiplex PCR, yet TCRdb's version contains in-frame clones alone and is incomplete. The DNA gave D and trimming, while V, J and clone size come from that table. The sample contains about 71,000 clones, about nine tenths of which appear only once. CDR1 is LGHDT and CDR2 is YNNKEL in the germline V gene (reference sequence). The CDR3 length is 15 residues. Trimming cost V 4 bases and J 7 bases; bases outside gene matches: 8. Sequenced input: peripheral blood. V gene TRBV3-1 (or the pseudogene TRBV3-2) combines with J gene TRBJ1-4; 8 bases align to TRBD1. The TCR originated in a man aged 25 to 45 with acute or convalescent COVID-19. The CDR3 spells CASSRLRGRGEKLFF. DNA of the CDR3: TGTGCCAGCAGCCGCCTCAGGGGGCGCGGTGAAAAACTGTTTTTT.